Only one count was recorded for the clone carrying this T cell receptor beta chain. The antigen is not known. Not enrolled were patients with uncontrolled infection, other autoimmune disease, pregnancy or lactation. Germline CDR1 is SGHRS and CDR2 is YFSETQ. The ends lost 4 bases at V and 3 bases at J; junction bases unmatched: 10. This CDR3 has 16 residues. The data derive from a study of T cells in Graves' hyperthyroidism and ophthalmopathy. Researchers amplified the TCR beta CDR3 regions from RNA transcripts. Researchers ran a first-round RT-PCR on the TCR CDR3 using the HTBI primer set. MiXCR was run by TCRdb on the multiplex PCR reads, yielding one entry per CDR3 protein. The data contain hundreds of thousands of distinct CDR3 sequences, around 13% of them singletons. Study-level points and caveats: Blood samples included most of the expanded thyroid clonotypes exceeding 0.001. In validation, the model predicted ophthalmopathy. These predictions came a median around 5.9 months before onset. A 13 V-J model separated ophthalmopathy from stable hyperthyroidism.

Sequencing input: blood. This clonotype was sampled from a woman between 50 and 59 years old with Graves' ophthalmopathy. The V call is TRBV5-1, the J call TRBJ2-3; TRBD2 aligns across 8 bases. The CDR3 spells CASSTDPGGRTDTQYF. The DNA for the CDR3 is TGCGCCAGCAGCACCGACCCGGGGGGGAGAACAGATACGCAGTATTTT.